Listed below are T cell receptor beta chains from one sample, sequenced in a study of vaccination effects on CD4 cells after COVID-19. Method: immunoSEQ multiplex PCR; TCRdb's copy keeps in-frame clones and lacks some. The sample shows just under 75,000 clones, approximately 75% of them seen only once. For these receptors, no antigen is known. Material: CD4+ T cells from PBMCs cultured with HCoV-NL63 spike peptides, obtained before COVID-19 vaccination. The receptors come from a human donor who received a COVID-19 vaccine. CDR3s leave out the opening cysteine and the closing phenylalanine or tryptophan. Each record gives: J gene, V gene, CDR3 protein.

TRBJ2-5 | TRBV2 | ASSGGQAYQETQY
TRBJ1-1 | TRBV24-1 | ATSDSDRNTEAF
TRBJ2-2 | TRBV5-5 | ASSSSAAANTGELF
TRBJ2-3 | TRBV7-2 | ASSPRLAATDTQY
TRBJ1-2 | TRBV18 | ASSQGADYGYT
TRBJ1-1 | TRBV19 | ASSRVENTEAF
TRBJ1-3 | TRBV6-5 | ASSYSTPNSGNTIY
TRBJ1-1 | TRBV6-6 | ASSYRRGLDTEAF
TRBJ1-1 | TRBV18 | ASSDSRDTEAF
TRBJ2-3 | TRBV6-6 | ASSSRGGDTDTQY
TRBJ2-1 | TRBV18 | ASSSNLAEYNEQF
TRBJ2-1 | TRBV5-1 | ASSFGGAPQDYNEQF
TRBJ1-1 | TRBV28 | ASSLSRALTEAF
TRBJ2-1 | TRBV6-5 | ASNDPGSTIKQF
TRBJ2-1 | TRBV15 | ATSRAGGGGVWNEQF
TRBJ1-1 | TRBV5-1 | ASSRGDRGNTEAF
TRBJ2-2 | TRBV2 | ASSEQGQGTGELF
TRBJ1-2 | TRBV2 | ASSGDRGFYGYT
TRBJ2-1 | TRBV11-2 | ASSLGLMRGQSYNEQF
TRBJ1-2 | TRBV19 | ASSIGRGRGQGYT
TRBJ2-5 | TRBV4-3 | ASSQQRPGPQETQY
TRBJ1-1 | TRBV4-1 | ASSNIRDFTEAF
TRBJ2-5 | TRBV29-1 | SVPTLGQETQY
TRBJ2-4 | TRBV28 | ASSLAGTSKNIQY
TRBJ1-1 | TRBV19 | ASSTRRTGARGEAF
TRBJ2-2 | TRBV16 | ASSPAYTGELF
TRBJ2-3 | TRBV7-9 | ASSRLKSQDTQY
TRBJ2-2 | TRBV6-6 | ASSYGAPGELF
TRBJ2-5 | TRBV7-3 | ASSLNDRETQY
TRBJ1-1 | TRBV6-5 | ASSSGRTEAF
TRBJ2-2 | TRBV7-8 | ASRREHTGELF
TRBJ2-1 | TRBV5-1 | ASSSQGGGEQF
TRBJ1-4 | TRBV6-5 | ASSYSGNEKLF
TRBJ2-3 | TRBV6-5 | ASSYSGQGTTDTQY
TRBJ1-3 | TRBV5-1 | ASSLGLPSGNTIY
TRBJ2-3 | TRBV11-2 | ASSLVGEGSTDTQY
TRBJ2-5 | TRBV5-8 | ASSVGQSQETQY
TRBJ1-5 | TRBV6-6 | ASSSRDGKDQPQH
TRBJ2-2 | TRBV7-3 | ASSLGSLGTYTGELF
TRBJ2-3 | TRBV14 | ASSRLQGGVSTDTQY
TRBJ1-1 | TRBV6-5 | ASSYSRWGTEAF
TRBJ1-6 | TRBV5-4 | ASSFGTNSPLH
TRBJ2-1 | TRBV24-1 | AAQSSYNEQF
TRBJ1-1 | TRBV4-3 | ASSQADRIDTEAF
TRBJ1-6 | TRBV7-2 | ASSKLRDTAYNSPLH
TRBJ2-4 | TRBV28 | ASSLDRGRGNIQY
TRBJ2-2 | TRBV18 | ASSPRQGVTNTGELF
TRBJ2-1 | TRBV3-1/TRBV3-2 | ASSQDLKLASGAYNEQF
TRBJ2-2 | TRBV5-1 | ASSWTWTGNTGELF
TRBJ1-5 | TRBV30 | AWSVAGSQPQH
TRBJ2-1 | TRBV7-3 | ASSLLAGVYNEQF
TRBJ2-6 | TRBV4-1 | ASSQGGVGANVLT
TRBJ1-5 | TRBV19 | ASNRQGNSNQPQH
TRBJ2-2 | TRBV6-2/TRBV6-3 | ASSFNSGDHVTGELF
TRBJ2-2 | TRBV10-1 | ASRTSGETGELF